This TCR beta chain appears in the sequencing data of a study of glioma-infiltrating T cells. The CDR3 covers 13 residues. V was clipped by 1 base and J by 5 bases, with 6 bases between them. Using RNA template, CDR3s of TCR alpha and beta were amplified with iRepertoire arm-PCR. TCRdb re-analysed the multiplex PCR reads in MiXCR, keeping a single row per CDR3 protein. The sample lists tens of thousands of distinct CDR3 sequences, about 23% occurring once. This clonotype was seen more than once but under ten times. This sequence was found in a human donor with low-grade glioma or glioblastoma, undergoing nonglioma brain surgery, or in good health (not recorded which). Sequencing was carried out using glioma tissue, nonneoplastic brain tissue, or PBMCs (not recorded which). The genes are TRBV12-3 or TRBV12-4 and TRBJ1-3; no firm D call. CDR3 in DNA: TGTGCCAGCAGTTTAGGTGGCCGAAACACCATATATTTT. Protein sequence: CASSLGGRNTIYF.